This T cell receptor (beta chain) emerged from a study of T cells expressing NK-cell markers (dated by TCRdb to the early 2020s). The study in broad terms: Fewer than ten donors provided sorted CD3+CD56+NKG2C+, CD3+CD56+NKG2C- and CD3+CD56-NKG2C+ T-cell subsets, whose TCR beta-chain repertoires were profiled. Among the eight sequenced donors, only one was HCMV-seronegative, while the other seven were HCMV-seropositive. The libraries were sequenced on Illumina HiSeq 2000/2500, MiSeq or NextSeq, producing 2 x 150 bp reads. All eight donors whose samples were sequenced were randomly selected healthy volunteers, three of them men and five women. The paper's findings and limits, for the study overall: In roughly 6 donors, the dominant CD3+CD56+NKG2C+ clonotypes ranked among the top 10 CD8+ clonotypes, making up roughly 1.0-8% of CD8+ T cells. Whether the expanded NKG2C-expressing T cell clones were specific for HCMV antigens remained unclear. Those dominant clonotypes were again the most abundant among CD3+CD56-NKG2C+ cells in a handful of donors, at about 25-60.1%.

Via the germline V gene, CDR1 is SGHRS and CDR2 YFSETQ. Measured from the cysteine to the phenylalanine, the CDR3 is 14 residues long. No DNA appears here. As regards this clonotype: What this receptor recognizes is not known.

A commercial ELISA kit detecting HCMV-specific IgG in serum was used to determine HCMV serostatus. Peripheral blood mononuclear cells were isolated from blood by Ficoll density gradient centrifugation. Reads for this sample came from an Illumina HiSeq 2000. 5'RACE template switching, by which a universal primer site and unique molecular identifiers were added, was used to make TCR beta cDNA libraries. Priming for cDNA synthesis came from the TCR beta constant segment, and two successive PCR amplification steps followed. From the authors' description of their analysis: MIGEC was used to demultiplex reads and group reads by UMI, and MiTCR was used to assemble and quantify clonotypes. To exclude erroneous sequences, only TCR cDNA sequences supported by at least two reads were retained. The tcR package was used for downstream repertoire analysis, and clonotypes were matched between fractions using CDR3 nucleotide sequence together with V segment. VDJmatch was used to annotate antigen specificity against VDJdb, with one amino acid substitution in CDR3 permitted. TCRdb reprocessed the reads; each CDR3 protein sequence makes one entry, and DNA is unavailable. The V and J calls were not made by the authors but by TCRdb's processing. The sample table on file contains more than 400,000 distinct CDR3 sequences. Approximately 6.8% of the sample goes to the ten largest clones.

Rearrangement joined TRBV5-1 to TRBJ2-3; the TCRdb D gene call, TRBD2, has no DNA to confirm it. The sequence was collected from a woman aged 18 to 75 in good health. The sequenced sample was blood T cells: a sorted CD56 or NKG2C T cell subset, CD4+ or CD8+ T cells, or bulk PBMC T cells (not recorded which). The CDR3 reads as follows: CASVAGVGTDTQYF.